This T cell receptor beta chain was captured in a study of T cell responses to AZD1222 COVID-19 vaccine. In the case of this clone: Its antigen is still unknown.

Points from the study as a whole: It was only a handful of AZD1222 recipients who were seropositive at baseline. Repertoire sampling happened only post peak T cell response.

Assay used: immunoSEQ multiplex PCR; TCRdb lists only in-frame clones, some missing. Of tens of thousands of clones listed, 78% are singletons. The CDR3 extends over 13 amino acids. Germline V lookup: CDR1 LNHDA, CDR2 SQIVND (reference sequence). Between the trimmed V and J ends, which lost 4 bases and 7 bases, there was a span of 11 bases. This sequence was found in an adult in good health. The specimen was peripheral blood, collected on day 0 of AZD1222 vaccination. The J gene is TRBJ1-5, the V gene TRBV19; no firm D call. Here the CDR3 DNA reads TGTGCCAGTAGTAAATACGAAGGACAGCCCCAGCATTTT. Translated, it gives CASSKYEGQPQHF.